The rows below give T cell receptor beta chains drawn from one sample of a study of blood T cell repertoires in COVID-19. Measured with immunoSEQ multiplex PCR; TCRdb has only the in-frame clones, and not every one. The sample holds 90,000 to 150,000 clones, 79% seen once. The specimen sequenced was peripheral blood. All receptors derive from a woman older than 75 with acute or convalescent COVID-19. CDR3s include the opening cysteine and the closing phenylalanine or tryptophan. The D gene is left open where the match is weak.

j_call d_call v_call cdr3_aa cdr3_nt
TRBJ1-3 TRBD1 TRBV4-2 CASRTGTGTAGNTIYF TGTGCCAGCAGGACCGGGACAGGGACAGCGGGAAACACCATATATTTT
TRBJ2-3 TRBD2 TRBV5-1 CASSLPSGPEIGYF TGCGCCAGCAGCTTGCCTAGCGGGCCCGAAATAGGGTATTTT
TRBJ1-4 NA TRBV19 CASSIGGVGEKLFF TGTGCCAGTAGTATCGGGGGAGTCGGGGAAAAACTGTTTTTT
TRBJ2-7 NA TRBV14 CASSLGENEHYEQYF TGTGCCAGCAGCCTCGGGGAGAATGAACACTACGAGCAGTACTTC
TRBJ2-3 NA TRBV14 CASSQDRQGTQYF TGTGCCAGCAGCCAAGATCGCCAGGGGACGCAGTATTTT
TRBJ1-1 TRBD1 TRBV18 CASSPTGENTEAFF TGTGCCAGCTCCCCTACAGGGGAGAACACTGAAGCTTTCTTT
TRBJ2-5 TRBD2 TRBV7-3 CASSPPGLAGDPAETQYF TGTGCCAGCAGCCCCCCGGGACTAGCGGGGGACCCTGCAGAGACCCAGTACTTC
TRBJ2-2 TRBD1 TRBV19 CASSGQGITGELFF TGTGCCAGTAGCGGACAGGGAATCACCGGGGAGCTGTTTTTT
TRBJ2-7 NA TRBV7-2 CASSPVRSREQYF TGTGCCAGCAGCCCGGTTCGGTCACGCGAGCAGTACTTC
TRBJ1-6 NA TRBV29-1 CSVGSGSNSPLHF TGCAGCGTTGGGAGCGGGAGTAATTCACCCCTCCACTTT